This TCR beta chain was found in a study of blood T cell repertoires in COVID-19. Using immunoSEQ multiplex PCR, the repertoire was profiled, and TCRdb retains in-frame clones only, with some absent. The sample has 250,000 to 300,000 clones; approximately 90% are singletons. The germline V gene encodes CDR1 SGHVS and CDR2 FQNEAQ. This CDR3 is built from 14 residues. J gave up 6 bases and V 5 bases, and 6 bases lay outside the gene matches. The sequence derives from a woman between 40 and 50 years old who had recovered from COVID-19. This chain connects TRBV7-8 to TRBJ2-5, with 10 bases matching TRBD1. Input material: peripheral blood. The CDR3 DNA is TGTGCCAGCAGCCGAGACAGGGGGCGGCAGACCCAGTACTTC. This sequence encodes CASSRDRGRQTQYF.